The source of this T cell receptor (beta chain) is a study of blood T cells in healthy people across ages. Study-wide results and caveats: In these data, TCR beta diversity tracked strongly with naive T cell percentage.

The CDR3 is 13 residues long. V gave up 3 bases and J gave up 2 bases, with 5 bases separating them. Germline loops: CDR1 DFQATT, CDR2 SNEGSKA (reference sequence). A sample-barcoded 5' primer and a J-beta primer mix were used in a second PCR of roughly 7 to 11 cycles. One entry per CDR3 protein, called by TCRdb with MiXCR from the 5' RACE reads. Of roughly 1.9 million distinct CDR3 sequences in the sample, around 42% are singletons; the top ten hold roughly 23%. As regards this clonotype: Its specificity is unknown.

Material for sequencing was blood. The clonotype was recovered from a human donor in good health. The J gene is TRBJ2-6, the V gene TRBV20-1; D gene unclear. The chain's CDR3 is CSASSPGANVLTF. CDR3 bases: TGCAGTGCTAGTTCACCTGGGGCCAACGTCCTGACTTTC.